This TCR beta chain stems from a study of blood T cell repertoires in COVID-19. Turning to the study itself: The samples span acute and convalescent COVID-19 from the United States, Italy and Spain. T cells, B-cell-depleted T cells, or PBMCs supplied cDNA or gDNA.

Per the original data handling: Cell counts per sample came from amplifying reference gene primers. Produced via immunoSEQ multiplex PCR; TCRdb's table is partial and in-frame only. The DNA was the basis for D and trimming; V, J and clone size are from that table. In the table there are 250,000 to 300,000 clones, around four fifths of which are singletons. CDR1 SGHRS and CDR2 YFSETQ come from the germline V gene. The junction had 12 bases not matched to a gene; V was cut back by 1 base and J by 3 bases. This CDR3 has 18 amino acids. This sequence joins TRBV5-1 and TRBJ2-1, with 8 bases fitting TRBD1. The sample consisted of peripheral blood. The source is a man between 60 and 70 years old with acute or convalescent COVID-19. CDR3 nucleotide sequence: TGCGCCAGCAGCTTGACTCCAACGGGACAGGTGGGCTACAATGAGCAGTTCTTC. Translation: CASSLTPTGQVGYNEQFF.